The text below deals with one TCR beta chain. This sample stems from a study of T cell responses to AZD1222 COVID-19 vaccine. Assay used: immunoSEQ multiplex PCR; TCRdb lists only in-frame clones, some missing. The sample holds around 200,000 clones; around 90% are singletons and the top ten take roughly 0.5%. V shed 6 bases and J shed 2 bases, with 5 bases lying between them. CDR3 length: 13 residues. The germline gives CDR1 MNHEY, CDR2 SMNVEV (reference sequence). The source is an adult in good health. Source: peripheral blood, taken on day 0 of AZD1222 vaccination. This chain links TRBV27 with TRBJ2-6; no reliable D call. As DNA, the CDR3 is TGTGCCAGCAGCCCTCCTGGGGCCAACGTCCTGACTTTC. This gives the protein CASSPPGANVLTF.